This T cell receptor beta chain was found in a study of blood T cell repertoires in COVID-19. At the level of the study: The cDNA or gDNA used as material had been derived from T cells, B-cell-depleted T cells, or PBMCs.

The study drew participants aged about 18 to 89 years from roughly 25 US areas. Researchers sorted participants into cohorts using their self-reported clinical history. Two negative PCRs, clearance, or symptom resolution were required of recovered Cohort 3 donors. The sample holds one count of this clone. The table came from immunoSEQ multiplex PCR; TCRdb's copy has only in-frame clones and leaves some out. This sample has about 230,000 clones, with around nine tenths found just once. The junction had 5 bases not matched to a gene; V was cut back by 2 bases and J by 3 bases. The CDR3 loop spans 15 amino acids. Germline V gene lookup returns CDR1 SGHVS and CDR2 FQNEAQ.

The chain recombines TRBV7-8 with TRBJ2-3; 7 nucleotides align to TRBD2. This sequence originates from a man aged 25-45 years who had recovered from COVID-19. Sequenced input: PBMCs or T cells enriched from blood (not recorded which). In nucleotides, the CDR3 is TGTGCCAGCAGCTTAACGACTAGCAGAACAGATACGCAGTATTTT. It codes for CASSLTTSRTDTQYF.